A single sample gave rise to the 17 T cell receptor beta chains below, sequenced in a study of T cells in Graves' hyperthyroidism and ophthalmopathy. Regions amplified from RNA transcripts were the TCR beta CDR3 regions. With the HTBI primer set, the TCR CDR3 went through a first round of RT-PCR. Each CDR3 protein is one row after TCRdb ran MiXCR on the multiplex PCR reads. This repertoire shows some 210,000 distinct CDR3 sequences, over 15% found once; its top ten account for under 65%. The sample comprised blood. These TCRs come from a man aged 50 to 60 with Graves' hyperthyroidism.

Here the CDR3 DNA reads TGTGCCAGCAGCTCACGGGAAAAACTGTTTTTT. This encodes CASSSREKLFF. This rearrangement joins TRBV7-9 to TRBJ1-4; no firm D call. Trimming pared 4 bases from V and 8 bases from J, leaving 5 bases between. The CDR3 runs 11 residues. Germline CDR1 and CDR2: SEHNR and FQNEAQ (reference sequence).

The sample holds many counts of this clonotype. Since a much larger clone is just one base distant, this may be a read error. This chain links TRBV11-3 with TRBJ1-1; D call uncertain. This CDR3 has 11 residues. CDR1 is SGHNT and CDR2 is YENEEA in the germline V gene. Deletions cut 3 bases from V and 2 bases from J, with 1 base between. The CDR3 protein is CASSFNTEAFF. CDR3 DNA sequence: TGTGCCAGCAGCTTTAACACTGAAGCTTTCTTT.

CDR3 nucleotide sequence: TGTGCCAGCAGAGGTCCCTATAATTCACCCCTCCACTTT. Amino acid sequence: CASRGPYNSPLHF. The gene calls are TRBV2 and TRBJ1-6; the D is unclear. The germline gives CDR1 SNHLY, CDR2 FYNNEI. The V and J ends lost 6 bases and 2 bases respectively, with 5 bases between them. CDR3 length equals 13 residues.

This clonotype was observed many times. The chain joins TRBV20-1 to TRBJ2-1, with D tentatively TRBD2 (6 bases). In germline, CDR1 is DFQATT, CDR2 SNEGSKA (reference sequence). CDR3 length equals 16 residues. Between the trimmed V and J ends, which lost 2 bases and 5 bases, there was a span of 19 bases. DNA of the CDR3: TGCAGTGCTAGATCCGGAGGGTCCCGGGGCGACAATGAGCAGTTCTTC. This codes for CSARSGGSRGDNEQFF.

In its sample, this clonotype was seen a few times. The J gene is TRBJ2-7, the V gene TRBV5-1; TRBD2 is a possible D gene (5 bases). Germline lookup yields CDR1 SGHRS and CDR2 YFSETQ. This CDR3 is built from 16 residues. With 0 bases removed from V and 1 base from J, the gap between germline ends came to 14 bases. CDR3 sequence (DNA): TGCGCCAGCAGCTTGGGCCCTCGGACTGGTTCCTACGAGCAGTACTTC. As protein: CASSLGPRTGSYEQYF.

The chain combines TRBV12-5 with TRBJ2-7, with 8 bases identical to TRBD1. This CDR3 spans 14 amino acids. Germline V gene data show CDR1 as LGHNT and CDR2 as FRNRAP. The ends lost 2 bases at V and 6 bases at J; junction bases unmatched: 6. In DNA, the CDR3 is TGTGCTAGTGGTTTGTCCGGGACAGGTAGCGAGCAGTACTTC. Translation gives CASGLSGTGSEQYF.

This clonotype occurred many times. The V call is TRBV2, the J call TRBJ2-5; D ambiguous. The V and J ends lost 3 bases and 5 bases respectively, with 13 bases between them. The V gene's germline CDR1 is SNHLY and CDR2 FYNNEI. The CDR3 loop spans 14 amino acids. This CDR3 reads CASSDVVRKETQYF. Written as DNA, the CDR3 is TGTGCCAGCAGTGACGTGGTACGGAAGGAGACCCAGTACTTC.

This clonotype was counted at least ten times. V is TRBV6-1 and J is TRBJ2-1, with 12 positions matching TRBD1. Per the germline V gene, CDR1 is MNHNS and CDR2 is SASEGT. V lost 6 bases, J lost 8 bases, and 2 bases stayed unmatched. This CDR3 has 13 residues. The CDR3 reads CASRGQGADEQFF. In DNA, the CDR3 is TGTGCCAGCAGGGGACAGGGGGCAGATGAGCAGTTCTTC.

This chain connects TRBV2 to TRBJ2-1, with 11 positions matching TRBD2. This CDR3 comprises 19 residues. Germline V gives CDR1 SNHLY, CDR2 FYNNEI. J gave up 0 bases and V 4 bases, and 11 bases lay outside the gene matches. CDR3 residues: CASSVIAGGRGSSYNEQFF. The CDR3 coding sequence is TGTGCCAGCAGTGTAATAGCGGGAGGGCGTGGATCCTCCTACAATGAGCAGTTCTTC.

In its sample, this clonotype was seen once. This rearrangement joins TRBV6-2 or TRBV6-3 to TRBJ1-1; TRBD1 might be the D (5 bases). Germline values: CDR1 MNHEY, CDR2 SVGEGT. V gave up 1 base and J gave up 5 bases, with 14 bases separating them. The CDR3 has 15 residues. CDR3 protein: CASSYLGGVETEAFF. CDR3 DNA sequence: TGTGCCAGCAGTTACTTGGGAGGGGTGGAAACTGAAGCTTTCTTT.

In this sample, this clonotype turned up many times. This chain connects TRBV7-9 to TRBJ2-5; possibly TRBD2 for D (7 bases). The CDR3 is 11 residues long. Germline-derived CDR1 and CDR2 are SEHNR and FQNEAQ (reference sequence). V shed 8 bases and J shed 13 bases, with 17 bases lying between them. CDR3 amino acids: CASLGGLAMYF. The CDR3 DNA reads TGTGCCAGCCTGGGGGGGCTAGCTATGTACTTC.

The chain is built from TRBV20-1 and TRBJ2-5, with a possible D match to TRBD2 (7 bases). Between the trimmed V and J ends, which lost 4 bases and 3 bases, there was a span of 18 bases. Germline V gene lookup returns CDR1 DFQATT and CDR2 SNEGSKA (reference sequence). This CDR3 comprises 15 residues. The CDR3 region is CSANPGASGKETQYF. Here the CDR3 DNA reads TGCAGTGCTAACCCGGGGGCTAGCGGCAAAGAGACCCAGTACTTC.

The V and J genes are TRBV19 and TRBJ1-1; D gene ambiguous. CDR1 is LNHDA, CDR2 SQIVND, per germline (reference sequence). Trimming stripped 3 bases from V and 5 bases from J, with 10 bases between. The CDR3 is made up of 13 amino acids. The chain's CDR3 is CASSMQAWTEAFF. DNA of the CDR3: TGTGCCAGTAGTATGCAGGCTTGGACTGAAGCTTTCTTT.

This clonotype came up many times. V usage is TRBV11-1 and J usage is TRBJ2-1; tentative D call: TRBD2 (6 bases). The germline gives CDR1 SGHAT, CDR2 FQDESV (reference sequence). This CDR3 spans 14 amino acids. Trimming cost V 6 bases and J 4 bases, with 13 bases left between them. DNA for the CDR3: TGTGCCAGCAGTGGGCTAGCGCTTTACAATGAGCAGTTCTTC. The encoded protein is CASSGLALYNEQFF.

This clonotype was seen a few times. A clone one base away is much larger, so this may be a read error. The chain combines TRBV11-2 with TRBJ2-3, with TRBD1 as a possible D gene (6 bases). There are 18 residues in the CDR3. The germline V gene has CDR1 SGHAT and CDR2 FQNNGV. The CDR3 DNA reads as TGTGCCAGCAGCTTAGCACGAGGTCAGGGAGCGAGGACAGATGCGCAGTATTTT. It translates to CASSLARGQGARTDAQYF.

At least ten counts were recorded for this clonotype. The chain links TRBV5-1 to TRBJ2-1; perhaps D is TRBD1 or TRBD2 (5 bases each). The CDR3 has 13 residues. CDR1 is SGHRS, CDR2 YFSETQ, per germline. V lost 3 bases, J lost 5 bases, and 9 bases lay in between. CDR3 nucleotides: TGCGCCAGCAGCTGGGACCTGAACAATGAGCAGTTCTTC. Amino acids: CASSWDLNNEQFF.

This clonotype was counted between two and nine times. This rearrangement joins TRBV7-3 to TRBJ2-7; either TRBD1 or TRBD2 may fit D (5 bases each). Germline assignment: CDR1 SGHTA and CDR2 FQGTGA. Trimming took off 3 bases at V and 0 bases at J, with 21 bases between the two ends. This CDR3 spans 18 amino acids. The CDR3 coding sequence is TGTGCCAGCAGCTTGGTGGAAACCGGGACCCGGAGCTCCTACGAGCAGTACTTC. Amino acid sequence: CASSLVETGTRSSYEQYF.